The 28 T cell receptor beta chains given below trace back to one sample, sequenced in a study of blood T cell repertoires in COVID-19. Sequencing used immunoSEQ multiplex PCR; TCRdb keeps in-frame clones, though not all of them. The table lists about 270,000 clones, approximately 89% of them singletons. Material: peripheral blood. The receptors originated from a man in his forties or fifties with active or convalescent COVID-19.

The chain carries TRBV7-3 and TRBJ2-3, with D perhaps matching TRBD2 (5 bases). The V gene's germline CDR1 is SGHTA and CDR2 FQGTGA. CDR3 size: 13 residues. Trimming took off 4 bases at V and 4 bases at J, with 9 bases between the two ends. As DNA, the CDR3 is TGTGCCAGCAGCTCCCAGCGGCCAGATACGCAGTATTTT. Its translation is CASSSQRPDTQYF.

This clone was recorded once. The V gene is TRBV4-2, the J gene TRBJ2-5, with TRBD2 matching 13 bases. The CDR3 runs 17 residues. The germline CDR1 and CDR2 sequences are LGHNA and YNFKEQ. V was clipped by 3 bases and J by 2 bases; unmatched bases: 6. CDR3 nucleotide sequence: TGTGCCAGCAGCCAGCGACTAGCGGGGGGACTACAAGAGACCCAGTACTTC. It is translated as CASSQRLAGGLQETQYF.

This rearrangement joins TRBV19 to TRBJ2-7; 11 nucleotides align to TRBD2. With V trimmed by 10 bases and J by 6 bases, 8 bases remained unmatched. The CDR3 consists of 13 residues. Germline CDR1 is LNHDA and CDR2 is SQIVND (reference sequence). The CDR3: CATGSGRAREQYF. CDR3 DNA sequence: TGTGCCACCGGTAGCGGGAGGGCGCGCGAGCAGTACTTC.

V is TRBV3-1 (or the pseudogene TRBV3-2) and J is TRBJ2-7, with 7 bases lining up with TRBD1. V shed 4 bases and J 0 bases; nucleotides not matched to a gene: 6. CDR3 size: 15 residues. CDR1 is LGHDT, CDR2 YNNKEL, per germline (reference sequence). CDR3 DNA sequence: TGTGCCAGCAGCCCACAGGGGCTGAGCTCCTACGAGCAGTACTTC. It codes for CASSPQGLSSYEQYF.

The chain combines TRBV29-1 with TRBJ1-2; 7 nucleotides align to TRBD1. This CDR3 contains 13 residues. V gave up 8 bases and J gave up 4 bases; unmatched junction bases: 10. CDR1 is SQVTM and CDR2 is ANQGSEA in the germline V gene. CDR3: CSSGTDRSYGYTF. CDR3 coding DNA: TGCAGCTCCGGGACAGACAGGAGCTATGGCTACACCTTC.

This clone showed up just once. V and J are TRBV27 and TRBJ2-3; 7 positions agree with TRBD2. V dropped 8 bases and J dropped 4; count of bases not matched to a gene: 18. CDR3 length: 17 residues. Germline CDR1 and CDR2: MNHEY and SMNVEV (reference sequence). The CDR3 is CASHMSPRGGVADTQYF. For the CDR3, the DNA is TGTGCCAGCCATATGAGCCCTCGGGGAGGGGTCGCAGATACGCAGTATTTT.

V and J are TRBV10-3 and TRBJ1-1, with TRBD1 matching over 7 bases. J gave up 1 base and V 6 bases, and 5 bases lay outside the gene matches. This CDR3 comprises 14 residues. Germline lookup yields CDR1 ENHRY and CDR2 SYGVKD. Here the CDR3 reads CAISARDRNTEAFF. CDR3 nucleotide sequence: TGTGCCATCAGCGCCAGGGACAGGAACACTGAAGCTTTCTTT.

This chain links TRBV12-5 with TRBJ1-4; D is unclear. The V gene's germline CDR1 is LGHNT and CDR2 FRNRAP. V shed 5 bases and J shed 7 bases, with 20 bases lying between them. The CDR3 consists of 16 residues. CDR3 sequence reads: CASGPRGWEVSEKLFF. The CDR3 nucleotides are TGTGCTAGTGGTCCCCGCGGGTGGGAAGTGAGTGAAAAACTGTTTTTT.

V is TRBV3-1 (or the pseudogene TRBV3-2) and J is TRBJ2-7, with D uncertain. Germline V gene sequence: CDR1 LGHDT, CDR2 YNNKEL (reference sequence). V shed 2 bases and J shed 6 bases, with 8 bases lying between them. This CDR3 spans 12 amino acids. CDR3 sequence: CASSQPRSEQYF. The CDR3 DNA reads as TGTGCCAGCAGCCAACCTCGTTCCGAGCAGTACTTC.

The rearrangement joins TRBV6-5 to TRBJ1-1; D possibly corresponds to TRBD1 (5 bases). The CDR3 length is 11 residues. V gave up 7 bases and J gave up 4 bases, with 7 bases separating them. CDR1 and CDR2 from the germline V gene are MNHEY and SVGAGI. The CDR3 region is CASTTVTEAFF. The CDR3 nucleotides read TGTGCCAGCACGACAGTCACTGAAGCTTTCTTT.

This chain connects TRBV5-4 to TRBJ1-1; D uncertain. The V and J ends lost 2 bases and 2 bases respectively, with 7 bases between them. The CDR3 is made up of 13 amino acids. Per germline, CDR1 SGHNT and CDR2 YYREEE (reference sequence). The CDR3, as DNA: TGTGCCAGCAGCTTAGGACTCAACACTGAAGCTTTCTTT. It codes for CASSLGLNTEAFF.

This clone was observed a few times. The rearrangement joins TRBV24-1 to TRBJ1-1; maybe TRBD1 (5 bases). The V and J ends lost 1 base and 3 bases respectively, with 14 bases between them. This CDR3 has 16 residues. Germline V CDR1 and CDR2: KGHDR, SFDVKD. CDR3 nucleotides: TGTGCCACCAGTGATTTTAACTGGCCGGGGGACACTGAAGCTTTCTTT. It specifies CATSDFNWPGDTEAFF.

In its sample, this clone was seen once. The rearrangement joins TRBV21-1 to TRBJ1-5; the table's D call, TRBD1, has no DNA check behind it. TRBV21-1 is recorded as a pseudogene. The CDR3 totals 19 residues. The CDR3 sequence is CASSKGGSLGQGRNQPQHF. DNA of the CDR3: TGTGCCAGCAGCAAAGGTGGGTCTCTGGGACAGGGGCGAAATCAGCCCCAGCATTTT.

In DNA, the CDR3 is TGTGCCAGCAGCGTAGAGGACAGGGGGAACACTGAAGCTTTCTTT. It specifies CASSVEDRGNTEAFF. The rearrangement uses TRBV9 and TRBJ1-1; TRBD1 agrees at 9 bases. With 0 bases clipped from V and 1 base from J, the junction kept 1 base outside the gene matches. The CDR3 has 15 residues. Germline CDR1 is SGDLS and CDR2 is YYNGEE.

This chain joins TRBV19 and TRBJ2-5; 9 bases agree with TRBD1. The CDR3 is 15 residues long. Trimming removed 9 bases from V and 4 bases from J; junction bases left unmatched: 12. Germline CDR1 LNHDA, CDR2 SQIVND (reference sequence). CDR3 in DNA: TGTGCCAGACCTCAATGGGACAGGGCAGGAGAGACCCAGTACTTC. Translated: CARPQWDRAGETQYF.

The chain carries TRBV24-1 and TRBJ1-2, with D tentatively TRBD1 (5 bases). This CDR3 comprises 14 residues. Between the trimmed V and J ends, which lost 5 bases and 8 bases, there was a span of 17 bases. Germline lookup yields CDR1 KGHDR and CDR2 SFDVKD. As DNA, the CDR3 is TGTGCCACCAGTGGCGGAGACAGTGCCTTCGGCTACACCTTC. Protein sequence: CATSGGDSAFGYTF.

The V call is TRBV6-1, the J call TRBJ1-2; D is ambiguous. Germline V gene sequence: CDR1 MNHNS, CDR2 SASEGT. The V end lost 0 bases, the J end lost 6 bases, and 8 bases lay between the germline ends. This CDR3 comprises 13 residues. CDR3 DNA sequence: TGTGCCAGCAGTGAAGCCTTAGTAAATGGCTACACCTTC. It codes for CASSEALVNGYTF.

The chain couples TRBV5-1 to TRBJ2-2, with 10 bases identical to TRBD1. Germline assignment: CDR1 SGHRS and CDR2 YFSETQ. After removal of 3 bases from V and 7 bases from J, the junction contained 9 bases not matched to a gene. CDR3 length: 16 residues. The CDR3 DNA reads as TGCGCCAGCAGCTGGCCGGGACAGGGGACCGGCGGGGAGCTGTTTTTT. It yields the protein CASSWPGQGTGGELFF.

V usage is TRBV12-1 and J usage is TRBJ2-7; the table's D call, TRBD1, has no DNA check behind it. TRBV12-1 is marked as a pseudogene. CDR3 length: 12 amino acids. This CDR3 is CASSDRVYEQYF. The CDR3 DNA reads as TGTGCCAGCTCCGACAGGGTCTACGAGCAGTACTTC.

The genes are TRBV6-2 or TRBV6-3 and TRBJ2-3; tentatively, D is TRBD2 (6 bases). The CDR3 consists of 15 residues. V was pared by 5 bases and J by 1 base, with 13 bases between. CDR1 MNHEY and CDR2 SVGEGT come from the germline V gene. The CDR3 is CASSDRIAGTDTQYF. CDR3 nucleotides: TGTGCCAGCAGTGACCGCATAGCGGGCACAGATACGCAGTATTTT.

This chain connects TRBV5-1 to TRBJ2-3; D is perhaps TRBD2 (5 bases). The CDR3 sequence is 14 residues long. Trimming took off 4 bases at V and 2 bases at J, with 11 bases between the two ends. Germline V gene lookup returns CDR1 SGHRS and CDR2 YFSETQ. CDR3 in DNA: TGCGCCAGCAGCAACCGGGATTCCACAGATACGCAGTATTTT. The encoded protein is CASSNRDSTDTQYF.

V usage is TRBV5-1 and J usage is TRBJ1-1; TRBD1 aligns across 11 bases. CDR1 is SGHRS, CDR2 YFSETQ, per germline. The V gene end was trimmed by 4 bases and the J gene end by 6 bases; junction bases not matched to a gene: 5. This CDR3 region has 14 residues. CDR3 DNA sequence: TGCGCCAGCAGCCGCGGACAGGGGGCCTCTGAAGCTTTCTTT. Encoded protein: CASSRGQGASEAFF.

The chain employs TRBV5-1 and TRBJ2-3, with 10 bases that match TRBD2. CDR3 size: 16 residues. The trim removed 9 bases at V and 2 bases at J, leaving 12 bases unmatched. Germline V gives CDR1 SGHRS, CDR2 YFSETQ. CDR3 sequence: CATSQGSGGNTDTQYF. The CDR3 nucleotides read TGCGCCACCTCACAGGGTAGCGGGGGGAACACAGATACGCAGTATTTT.

The J gene is TRBJ1-5, the V gene TRBV6-1; D unclear. The CDR3 contains 15 residues. With 3 bases removed from V and 7 bases from J, the gap between germline ends came to 16 bases. Germline CDR1 MNHNS, CDR2 SASEGT. The CDR3 nucleotides are TGTGCCAGCAGTGAGTCTTCTGGCCGCTCGCAGCCCCAGCATTTT. Residues: CASSESSGRSQPQHF.

The sample holds one count of this clone. The CDR3 DNA follows: TGCGCCAGCAGTGGAACCGCCGGGGGGTACTACGAGCAGTACTTC. Translation: CASSGTAGGYYEQYF. The chain recombines TRBV10-1 with TRBJ2-7; 7 bases fit TRBD2. Germline-derived CDR1 and CDR2 are WNHNN and SYGVQD (reference sequence). V lost 4 bases, J lost 3 bases, and 9 bases stayed unmatched. The CDR3 has 15 amino acids.

V and J are TRBV9 and TRBJ2-7; D uncertain. The germline V gene has CDR1 SGDLS and CDR2 YYNGEE. The germline V and J ends were trimmed by 4 bases and 5 bases, with 13 bases remaining between them. The CDR3 spans 13 residues. As DNA, the CDR3 is TGTGCCAGCAGCACCCAAAGCTTCCACGAGCAGTACTTC. It yields the protein CASSTQSFHEQYF.

This clone has just one count. J is TRBJ1-2 and V is TRBV28; tentatively, D is TRBD1 (5 bases). Germline V gene sequence: CDR1 MDHEN, CDR2 SYDVKM. V was trimmed by 6 bases and J by 7 bases, leaving 15 bases between them. The CDR3 contains 13 residues. The CDR3 DNA reads as TGTGCCAGCAGAGCGACAGATATCCCTGGCTACACCTTC. Translating it yields CASRATDIPGYTF.

Of note for this clone: At one end, the junction sequence differs from germline, possibly due to a read error. V gene TRBV18 combines with J gene TRBJ1-3; no reliable D call. CDR1 and CDR2 (germline): KGHSH, LQKENI. This CDR3 has 15 amino acids. The CDR3 is CASTPGREAGNTIYF. The CDR3 coding sequence is TGTGCCAGCACACCGGGGAGGGAAGCTGGAAACACCATATATTTT.